Listed here are 27 T cell receptor beta chains from one sample, sequenced in a study of T-cell memory formation after mild COVID-19. TCRdb called the 5' RACE reads again in MiXCR, with one record for every CDR3 protein. This table holds approximately 260,000 distinct CDR3 sequences, about 16% found once. Sequenced material: PBMCs or a T cell subset sorted from them (not recorded which). The receptors originated from a young man who had mild COVID-19 (a few samples of this study predate the infection). Cell type and time point are not known.

This chain links TRBV6-4 with TRBJ1-1; 11 bases are shared with TRBD1. The CDR3 is made up of 14 amino acids. The V and J ends lost 4 bases and 4 bases, in that order; junction bases with no gene match: 2. The germline gives CDR1 MRHNA, CDR2 SNTAGT. The chain's CDR3 is CASSAGTGGTEAFF. As DNA, the CDR3 is TGTGCCAGCAGTGCCGGGACAGGGGGCACTGAAGCTTTCTTT.

This clonotype showed up just a few times. The chain couples TRBV7-9 to TRBJ2-3; D is ambiguous. The CDR3 spans 14 residues. The germline V gene encodes CDR1 SEHNR and CDR2 FQNEAQ (reference sequence). The ends were cut back, 3 bases at V and 5 bases at J, with 12 bases in the middle. The CDR3 reads CASSFSATKDTQYF. The CDR3 nucleotides read TGTGCCAGCAGCTTTAGTGCGACGAAAGATACGCAGTATTTT.

There are a few counts of this clonotype. The gene calls are TRBV7-9 and TRBJ2-2; D might be TRBD1 or TRBD2, each matching 5 bases. V was cut by 5 bases and J by 2 bases, with 15 bases left in between. Germline CDR1 is SEHNR and CDR2 is FQNEAQ (reference sequence). The CDR3 totals 16 residues. This chain's CDR3 is CASSVRDGQNTGELFF. CDR3 in DNA: TGTGCCAGCAGCGTCCGGGACGGACAAAACACCGGGGAGCTGTTTTTT.

This clonotype has at least ten counts. The J gene is TRBJ2-3, the V gene TRBV15, with TRBD2 matching 9 bases. V shed 5 bases, J shed 2 bases, and the junction held 8 bases outside the gene matches. The CDR3 runs 16 residues. Germline assignment: CDR1 LNHNV and CDR2 YYDKDF (reference sequence). The CDR3 region has the DNA TGTGCCACCAGCTCTTACCTAGCGGGGATCACAGATACGCAGTATTTT. This translates into CATSSYLAGITDTQYF.

Here the CDR3 reads CASSQRPGGKVIDHGYTF. DNA of the CDR3: TGCGCCAGCAGCCAACGACCGGGGGGAAAAGTGATCGACCATGGCTACACCTTC. The chain has TRBV4-3 and TRBJ1-2; D perhaps matches TRBD1 (5 bases). The germline CDR1 and CDR2 sequences are LGHNA and YSLEER. The CDR3 runs 18 residues. V shed 2 bases and J shed 6 bases, with 25 bases lying between them.

The V call is TRBV4-3, the J call TRBJ2-1; D may be TRBD1 (5 bases). The CDR3 length is 15 residues. Germline V gene data show CDR1 as LGHNA and CDR2 as YSLEER. The V end lost 4 bases, the J end lost 0 bases, and 10 bases lay between the germline ends. The CDR3 region has the DNA TGCGCCAGCAGCCTCCAGGGCGTCTCCTACAATGAGCAGTTCTTC. Its protein product is CASSLQGVSYNEQFF.

CDR3 sequence reads: CASSRGGRNTEAFF. The CDR3 nucleotides read TGTGCCAGCAGCCGGGGGGGGCGGAACACTGAAGCTTTCTTT. V gene TRBV25-1 combines with J gene TRBJ1-1, with a tentative D call TRBD1 (6 bases). CDR1 and CDR2 from the germline V gene are MGHDK and SYGVNS. This CDR3 is 14 amino acids long. V lost 6 bases to trimming and J lost 1 base, with 12 bases between them.

In this sample, this clonotype turned up a few times. This sequence joins TRBV15 and TRBJ2-2, with 12 nucleotides matching TRBD2. From germline, CDR1 is LNHNV and CDR2 YYDKDF (reference sequence). The CDR3 extends over 19 amino acids. The ends lost 3 bases at V and 0 bases at J; junction bases unmatched: 8. The CDR3, as DNA: TGTGCCACCAGCAGCCCAAGGGCTAGCGGGGGGGCGAACACCGGGGAGCTGTTTTTT. Encoded protein: CATSSPRASGGANTGELFF.

The chain has TRBV7-2 and TRBJ2-5; the match to TRBD1 covers 7 bases. Germline V gene lookup returns CDR1 SGHTA and CDR2 FQGNSA. The V gene end was trimmed by 2 bases and the J gene end by 4 bases; junction bases not matched to a gene: 7. CDR3 length equals 15 residues. The CDR3 sequence is CASSLFGTEGETQYF. The CDR3 DNA follows: TGTGCCAGCAGCTTATTCGGGACAGAAGGAGAGACCCAGTACTTC.

This rearrangement joins TRBV23-1 to TRBJ2-1; no clear D. TRBV23-1 is marked as an open reading frame, function uncertain. The CDR3 runs to 15 residues. V lost 0 bases and J lost 10, with 16 bases in between. CDR3 sequence: CASSQSRPGSDEQFF. DNA for the CDR3: TGCGCCAGCAGTCAATCGAGGCCAGGTTCCGACGAGCAGTTCTTC.

The chain joins TRBV5-6 to TRBJ1-6, with D maybe TRBD1 (5 bases). Per the germline V gene, CDR1 is SGHDT and CDR2 is YYEEEE. V was pared by 7 bases and J by 14 bases, with 16 bases between. This CDR3 has 12 amino acids. CDR3 residues: CASRGSLGSLHF. Here the CDR3 DNA reads TGTGCCAGCCGGGGCAGCCTTGGATCCCTCCACTTT.

The rearrangement joins TRBV27 to TRBJ1-4; no clear D gene. Germline V gene data show CDR1 as MNHEY and CDR2 as SMNVEV (reference sequence). This CDR3 has 16 amino acids. The V end was cut by 5 bases, the J end by 10 bases, with 23 bases between. The CDR3 region is CASSPPAGSGVGKLFF. The CDR3 DNA reads as TGTGCCAGCAGTCCACCTGCCGGGAGCGGGGTCGGAAAACTGTTTTTT.

Only a few counts were recorded for this clonotype. The chain employs TRBV5-8 and TRBJ1-4; TRBD1 matches at 9 bases. J gave up 6 bases and V 4 bases, and 4 bases lay outside the gene matches. The CDR3 totals 14 residues. Germline CDR1 is SGHTS and CDR2 is YDEGEE. The CDR3 nucleotides are TGTGCCAGCAGCCCGGACAGGGGAGATGAAAAACTGTTTTTT. As protein: CASSPDRGDEKLFF.

The chain employs TRBV5-4 and TRBJ1-4; tentative D call: TRBD1 (6 bases). Germline V gene sequence: CDR1 SGHNT, CDR2 YYREEE (reference sequence). The CDR3 consists of 11 residues. The V end was cut by 4 bases, the J end by 8 bases, with 6 bases between. The CDR3 coding sequence is TGTGCCAGCAGCCAGGGGGAAAAACTGTTTTTT. It encodes CASSQGEKLFF.

The chain is built from TRBV30 and TRBJ2-5; 7 positions agree with TRBD1. CDR3 length equals 14 residues. Germline trimming cut 1 base from V and 5 bases from J; bases unmatched to any gene: 7. In germline, CDR1 is GTSNPN, CDR2 SVGIG (reference sequence). The CDR3 nucleotides read TGTGCCTGGAGTGCGGTAGGGGGCTGGGAGACCCAGTACTTC. It encodes CAWSAVGGWETQYF.

Many counts were recorded for this clonotype. The V and J genes are TRBV7-9 and TRBJ2-1; the D gene is possibly TRBD2 (5 bases). The CDR3 runs 15 residues. V lost 1 base, J lost 5 bases, and 12 bases lay in between. Germline CDR1 SEHNR, CDR2 FQNEAQ (reference sequence). This chain's CDR3 is CASSLVASNHNEQFF. CDR3 bases: TGTGCCAGCAGCTTAGTGGCTAGCAACCACAATGAGCAGTTCTTC.

This clonotype was seen at least ten times. The CDR3 spells CASSLGAGPWEQYV. CDR3 DNA sequence: TGTGCCAGCAGCTTAGGGGCAGGTCCTTGGGAGCAGTACGTC. The J gene is TRBJ2-7, the V gene TRBV7-2, with D unresolved. Germline V CDR1 and CDR2: SGHTA, FQGNSA. The CDR3 spans 14 residues. V lost 1 base, J lost 7 bases, and 14 bases lay in between.

This clonotype occurred a few times. This chain links TRBV7-9 with TRBJ2-3; TRBD1 agrees at 8 bases. This CDR3 region has 14 residues. Germline CDR1 and CDR2: SEHNR and FQNEAQ (reference sequence). With 5 bases clipped from V and 4 bases from J, the junction kept 5 bases outside the gene matches. The CDR3: CASSLSDRADTQYF. The CDR3 DNA reads TGTGCCAGCAGCCTCTCGGACAGGGCAGATACGCAGTATTTT.

The table lists this clonotype with many counts. The V and J genes are TRBV7-2 and TRBJ2-7, with D uncertain. Germline V gene data show CDR1 as SGHTA and CDR2 as FQGNSA. Trimming stripped 5 bases from V and 2 bases from J, with 10 bases between. The length of the CDR3 is 13 residues. The CDR3, as DNA: TGTGCCAGCAGCCCGCGGACGGCCTACGAGCAGTACTTC. This sequence encodes CASSPRTAYEQYF.

The chain employs TRBV6-6 and TRBJ1-2; possible D gene TRBD1, 5 bases. The germline CDR1 and CDR2 sequences are MNHNY and SVGAGI (reference sequence). Between the trimmed V and J ends, which lost 6 bases and 5 bases, there was a span of 19 bases. The CDR3 runs to 15 residues. In DNA form, the CDR3 reads TGTGCCAGCAGAAGAAGGGACTCCGGGCTATATGGCTACACCTTC. This gives the protein CASRRRDSGLYGYTF.

V is TRBV20-1 and J is TRBJ2-1; 8 positions agree with TRBD1. The V gene end was trimmed by 4 bases and the J gene end by 8 bases; junction bases not matched to a gene: 10. Germline CDR1 reads DFQATT; CDR2 reads SNEGSKA (reference sequence). The CDR3 loop spans 14 amino acids. As DNA, the CDR3 is TGCAGTGCTACCGGACAGGGCCCGAGTTATGAGCAGTTCTTC. Its protein product is CSATGQGPSYEQFF.

The V gene is TRBV18, the J gene TRBJ2-3; weak D call: TRBD2 (7 bases). Germline V lookup: CDR1 KGHSH, CDR2 LQKENI. V gave up 6 bases and J gave up 3 bases, with 22 bases separating them. This CDR3 has 17 residues. CDR3 DNA sequence: TGTGCCAGCTCGCGTCCCCCAAACGGGGGGCGAACAGATACGCAGTATTTT. Protein product: CASSRPPNGGRTDTQYF.

The chain links TRBV7-8 to TRBJ1-6, with D possibly matching TRBD1 (5 bases). The CDR3 has 17 amino acids. Germline V lookup: CDR1 SGHVS, CDR2 FQNEAQ. V lost 0 bases to trimming and J lost 5 bases, with 14 bases between them. The CDR3 region is CASSLARLGTHNSPLHF. In DNA form, the CDR3 reads TGTGCCAGCAGCTTAGCGCGTCTGGGGACCCATAATTCACCCCTCCACTTT.

This clonotype has a handful of counts. CDR3 loop: CATSDSAGDSYNEQFF. DNA for the CDR3: TGTGCCACCAGTGATTCCGCGGGGGACTCCTACAATGAGCAGTTCTTC. The chain links TRBV24-1 to TRBJ2-1, with TRBD2 identical over 7 bases. Trimming at V came to 2 bases and at J to 0 bases, leaving 3 bases not matched to a gene. The length of the CDR3 is 16 residues. From germline, CDR1 is KGHDR and CDR2 SFDVKD.

This clonotype was picked up a small number of times. V and J are TRBV5-1 and TRBJ2-5, with 7 bases identical to TRBD2. Germline CDR1 and CDR2: SGHRS and YFSETQ. The V and J ends lost 0 bases and 4 bases, in that order; junction bases with no gene match: 6. There are 15 residues in the CDR3. CDR3 DNA sequence: TGCGCCAGCAGCTTGGCTGGGGGGGTCCGAGAGACCCAGTACTTC. It yields the protein CASSLAGGVRETQYF.

This clonotype was recorded at least ten times. This chain joins TRBV13 and TRBJ2-1; D might be TRBD1 (6 bases). The length of the CDR3 is 13 residues. CDR1 and CDR2 from the germline V gene are PRHDT and FYEKMQ (reference sequence). Trimming cost V 5 bases and J 11 bases, with 16 bases left between them. CDR3 amino acids: CASSLQEDRKQFF. CDR3 DNA: TGTGCCAGCAGCCTCCAAGAAGACAGGAAGCAGTTCTTC.

The rearrangement links TRBV7-6 to TRBJ2-5, with D perhaps TRBD1 (6 bases). V was trimmed by 5 bases and J by 1 base, leaving 11 bases between them. The V gene's germline CDR1 is SGHVS and CDR2 FNYEAQ. This CDR3 contains 14 residues. DNA of the CDR3: TGTGCCAGCAGCCTAACAGGGTCCCAAGAGACCCAGTACTTC. Translated: CASSLTGSQETQYF.